Here is one TCR beta chain with its context. The data originate from a study of blood T cell repertoires in COVID-19. Original handling: The assay estimated nucleated cells by amplifying reference gene primers. The table came from immunoSEQ multiplex PCR; TCRdb's copy has only in-frame clones and leaves some out. V and J calls plus clone size are reproduced from that table; the DNA served to infer D and trimming. The sample yields 200,000 to 300,000 clones, approximately 86% seen once. Germline CDR1 is MNHEY and CDR2 is SMNVEV (reference sequence). J gave up 5 bases and V 3 bases, and 3 bases lay outside the gene matches. The CDR3 sequence is 14 residues long.

The V and J genes are TRBV27 and TRBJ2-7; 11 bases are shared with TRBD2. The receptor comes from a man aged 25 to 40 with active or convalescent COVID-19. The specimen was peripheral blood. The CDR3 reads CASSFGLAGDEQYF. For the CDR3, the DNA is TGTGCCAGCAGTTTTGGACTAGCGGGCGACGAGCAGTACTTC.